This T cell receptor beta chain was identified during a study of blood T cells in healthy people across ages. Study results and caveats: TCR beta diversity, measured per million T cells, fell in a roughly linear way with age. Fewer expanded clones and more diversity marked long-lived versus aged donors.

Using a J-beta primer mix together with a sample-barcoded 5' primer, a second PCR was run for roughly 7 to 12 cycles. A template-switch adaptor that had 12 random nucleotides put a tag on each cDNA molecule. TCRdb reprocessed the 5' RACE reads via MiXCR and lists one record per CDR3 protein. The top ten hold roughly 24% of the sample, which has nearly 800,000 distinct CDR3 sequences, roughly 56% seen once. With regard to this clonotype: As yet, its antigen is unknown.

Donors were healthy Caucasian individuals from Russia aged about 6 to 95. CDR3 size: 14 residues. Germline CDR1 SGHDN, CDR2 FVKESK. The ends were cut back, 3 bases at V and 0 bases at J, with 8 bases in the middle. The rearrangement joins TRBV14 to TRBJ1-1; D is uncertain. Sequencing was carried out using blood. This clonotype was obtained from a man aged 40-55 years in good health. CDR3 loop: CASSHEPLNTEAFF. The CDR3, as DNA: TGTGCCAGCAGCCATGAGCCCCTGAACACTGAAGCTTTCTTT.